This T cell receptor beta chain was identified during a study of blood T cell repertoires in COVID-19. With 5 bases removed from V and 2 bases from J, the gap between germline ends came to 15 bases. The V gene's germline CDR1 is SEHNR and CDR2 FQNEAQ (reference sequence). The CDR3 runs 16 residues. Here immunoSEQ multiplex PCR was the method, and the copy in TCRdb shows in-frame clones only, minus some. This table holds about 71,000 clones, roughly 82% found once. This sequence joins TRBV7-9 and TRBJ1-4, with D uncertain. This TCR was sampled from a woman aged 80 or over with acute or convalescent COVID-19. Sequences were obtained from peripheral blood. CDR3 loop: CASSLLRGRTNEKLFF. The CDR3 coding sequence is TGTGCCAGCAGCCTCCTCCGCGGTCGGACTAATGAAAAACTGTTTTTT.